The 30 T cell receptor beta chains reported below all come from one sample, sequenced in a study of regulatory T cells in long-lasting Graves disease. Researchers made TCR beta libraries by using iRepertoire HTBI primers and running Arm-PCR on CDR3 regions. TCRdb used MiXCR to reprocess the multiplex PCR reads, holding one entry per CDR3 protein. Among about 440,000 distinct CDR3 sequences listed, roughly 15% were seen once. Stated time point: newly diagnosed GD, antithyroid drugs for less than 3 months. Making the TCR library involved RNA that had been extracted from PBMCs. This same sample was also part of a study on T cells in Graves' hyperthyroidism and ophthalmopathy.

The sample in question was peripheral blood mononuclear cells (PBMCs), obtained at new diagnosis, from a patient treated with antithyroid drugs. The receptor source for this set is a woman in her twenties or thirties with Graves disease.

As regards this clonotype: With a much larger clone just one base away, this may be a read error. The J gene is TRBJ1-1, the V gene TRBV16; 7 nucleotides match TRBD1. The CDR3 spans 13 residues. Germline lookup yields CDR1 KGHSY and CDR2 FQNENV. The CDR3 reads CVSSDRLNTEAFF. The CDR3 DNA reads TGTGTCAGCTCGGACAGGTTGAACACTGAAGCTTTCTTT.

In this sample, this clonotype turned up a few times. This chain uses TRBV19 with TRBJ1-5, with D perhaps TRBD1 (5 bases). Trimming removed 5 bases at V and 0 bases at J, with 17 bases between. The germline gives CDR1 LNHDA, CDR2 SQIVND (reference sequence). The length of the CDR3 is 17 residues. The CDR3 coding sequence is TGTGCCAGTAGTTCAACCGTCCAGGGAAATAGCAATCAGCCCCAGCATTTT. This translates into CASSSTVQGNSNQPQHF.

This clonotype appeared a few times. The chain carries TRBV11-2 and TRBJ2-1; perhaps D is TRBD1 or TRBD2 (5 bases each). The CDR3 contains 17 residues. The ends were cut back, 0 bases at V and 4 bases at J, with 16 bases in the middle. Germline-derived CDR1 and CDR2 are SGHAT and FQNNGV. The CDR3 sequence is CASSLDQRGASYNEQFF. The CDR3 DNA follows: TGTGCCAGCAGCTTAGATCAACGAGGGGCTTCATACAATGAGCAGTTCTTC. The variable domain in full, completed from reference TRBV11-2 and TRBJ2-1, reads EAGVAQSPRYKIIEKRQSVAFWCNPISGHATLYWYQQILGQGPKLLIQFQNNGVVDDSQLPKDRFSAERLKGVDSTLKIQPAKLEDSAVYLCASSLDQRGASYNEQFFGPGTRLTVL.

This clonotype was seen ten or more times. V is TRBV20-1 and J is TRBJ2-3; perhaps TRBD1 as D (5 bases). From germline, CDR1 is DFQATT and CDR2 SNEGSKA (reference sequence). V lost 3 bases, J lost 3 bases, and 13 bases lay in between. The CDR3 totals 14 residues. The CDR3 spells CSASRQGLTDTQYF. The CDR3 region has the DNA TGCAGTGCTAGTAGGCAGGGTCTAACAGATACGCAGTATTTT.

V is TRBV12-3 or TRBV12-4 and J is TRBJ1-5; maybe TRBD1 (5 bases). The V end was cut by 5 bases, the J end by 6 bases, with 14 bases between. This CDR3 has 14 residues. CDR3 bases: TGTGCCAGCAGTCCACAACAGGTTTTTCAGCCCCAGCATTTT. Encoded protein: CASSPQQVFQPQHF.

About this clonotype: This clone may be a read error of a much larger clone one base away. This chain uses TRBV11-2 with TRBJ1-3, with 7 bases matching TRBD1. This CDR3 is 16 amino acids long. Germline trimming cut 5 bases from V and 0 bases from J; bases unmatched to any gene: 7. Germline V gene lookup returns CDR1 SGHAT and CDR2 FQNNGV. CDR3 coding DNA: TGTGCCAGCAGCCCTATACAGGGGCCCTCTGGAAACACCATATATTTT. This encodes CASSPIQGPSGNTIYF.

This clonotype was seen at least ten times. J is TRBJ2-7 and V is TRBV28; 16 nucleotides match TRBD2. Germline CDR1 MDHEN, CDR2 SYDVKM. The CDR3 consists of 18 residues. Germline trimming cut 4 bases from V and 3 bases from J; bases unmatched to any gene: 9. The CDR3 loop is CASSYNLGLAGGSYEQYF. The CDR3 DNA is TGTGCCAGCAGTTACAACCTGGGACTAGCGGGAGGGAGCTACGAGCAGTACTTC.

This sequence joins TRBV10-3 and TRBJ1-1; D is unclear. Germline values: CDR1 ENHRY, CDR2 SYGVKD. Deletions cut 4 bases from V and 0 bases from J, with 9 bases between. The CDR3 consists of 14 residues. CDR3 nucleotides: TGTGCCATCAGTGGGGAGGGTATGAACACTGAAGCTTTCTTT. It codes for CAISGEGMNTEAFF.

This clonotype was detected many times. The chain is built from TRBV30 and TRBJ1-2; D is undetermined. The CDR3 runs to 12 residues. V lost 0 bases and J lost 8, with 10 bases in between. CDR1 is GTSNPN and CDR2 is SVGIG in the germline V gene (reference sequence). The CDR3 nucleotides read TGTGCCTGGAGTGTATATTCTGAGGGCTACACCTTC. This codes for CAWSVYSEGYTF.

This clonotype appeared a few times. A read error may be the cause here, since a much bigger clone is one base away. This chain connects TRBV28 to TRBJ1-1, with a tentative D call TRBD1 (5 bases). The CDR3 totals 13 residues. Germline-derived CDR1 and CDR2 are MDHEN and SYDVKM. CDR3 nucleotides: TGTGCCAGCAGTCTCGGACAAGTCTTTGGAGCTTCCTTT. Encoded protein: CASSLGQVFGASF.

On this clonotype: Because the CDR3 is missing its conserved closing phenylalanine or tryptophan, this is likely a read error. CDR3 nucleotide sequence: TGCAGTGCGACCGACAGGGGGTCGACTGAAAAACTGTTTTCT. The encoded protein is CSATDRGSTEKLFS. The chain links TRBV20-1 to TRBJ1-4; the match to TRBD1 covers 9 bases. The CDR3 spans 14 residues. V was clipped by 6 bases and J by 7 bases; unmatched bases: 9. From germline, CDR1 is DFQATT and CDR2 SNEGSKA (reference sequence).

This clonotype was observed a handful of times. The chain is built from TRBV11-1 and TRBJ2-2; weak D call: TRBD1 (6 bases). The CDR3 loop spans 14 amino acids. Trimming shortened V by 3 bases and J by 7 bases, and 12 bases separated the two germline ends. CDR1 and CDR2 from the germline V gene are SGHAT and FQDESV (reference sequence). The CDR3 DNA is TGTGCCAGCAGCTTGGGACACCTACTCGGGGAGCTGTTTTTT. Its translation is CASSLGHLLGELFF.

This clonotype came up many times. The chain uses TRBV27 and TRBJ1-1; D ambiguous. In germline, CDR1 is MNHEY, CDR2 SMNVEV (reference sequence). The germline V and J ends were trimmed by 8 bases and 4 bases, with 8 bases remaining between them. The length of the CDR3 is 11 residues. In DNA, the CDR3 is TGTGCCAGCCGGTCGAGCACTGAAGCTTTCTTT. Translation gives CASRSSTEAFF.

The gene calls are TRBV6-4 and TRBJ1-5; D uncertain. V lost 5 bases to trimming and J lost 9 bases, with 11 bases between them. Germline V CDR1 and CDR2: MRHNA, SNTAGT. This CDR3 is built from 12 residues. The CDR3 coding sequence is TGTGCCAGCAGTTGGGCCGAGAGGCCCCAGCATTTT. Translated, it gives CASSWAERPQHF.

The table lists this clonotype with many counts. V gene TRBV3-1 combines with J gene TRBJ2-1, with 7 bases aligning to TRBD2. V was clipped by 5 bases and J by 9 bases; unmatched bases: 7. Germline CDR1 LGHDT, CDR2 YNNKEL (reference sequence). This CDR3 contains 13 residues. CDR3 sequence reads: CASSMTSLGEQFF. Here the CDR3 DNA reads TGTGCCAGCAGCATGACTAGCTTAGGTGAGCAGTTCTTC.

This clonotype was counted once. Here the CDR3 DNA reads TGTGCCAGCAGCCCCAGGGCTAGAGGCAGCGGTTCACCCCTCCACTTT. Protein: CASSPRARGSGSPLHF. The chain carries TRBV3-1 and TRBJ1-6; possible D gene TRBD1, 5 bases. The CDR3 spans 16 residues. Trimming shortened V by 4 bases and J by 9 bases, and 19 bases separated the two germline ends. Germline assignment: CDR1 LGHDT and CDR2 YNNKEL (reference sequence).

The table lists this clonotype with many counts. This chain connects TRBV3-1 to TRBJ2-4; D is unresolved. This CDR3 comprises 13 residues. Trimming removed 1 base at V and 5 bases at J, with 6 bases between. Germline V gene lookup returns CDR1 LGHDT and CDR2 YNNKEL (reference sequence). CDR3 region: CASSQVQQNIQYF. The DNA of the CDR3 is TGTGCCAGCAGCCAAGTTCAGCAAAACATTCAGTACTTC.

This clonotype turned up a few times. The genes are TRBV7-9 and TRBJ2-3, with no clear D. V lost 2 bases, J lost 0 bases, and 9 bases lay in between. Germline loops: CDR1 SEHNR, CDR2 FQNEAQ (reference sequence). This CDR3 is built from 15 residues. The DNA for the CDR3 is TGTGCCAGCAGCTTATTCCAGGCGAGCACAGATACGCAGTATTTT. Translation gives CASSLFQASTDTQYF.

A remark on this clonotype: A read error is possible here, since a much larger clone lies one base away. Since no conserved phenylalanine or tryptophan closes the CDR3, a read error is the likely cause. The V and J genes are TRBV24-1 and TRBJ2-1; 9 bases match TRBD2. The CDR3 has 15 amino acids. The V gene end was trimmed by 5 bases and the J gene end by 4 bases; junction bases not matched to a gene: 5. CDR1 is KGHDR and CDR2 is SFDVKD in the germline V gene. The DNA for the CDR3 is TGTGCCACCAGTGGGGCTAGCGGGACTTACAATGAGCAGTTCTCC. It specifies CATSGASGTYNEQFS.

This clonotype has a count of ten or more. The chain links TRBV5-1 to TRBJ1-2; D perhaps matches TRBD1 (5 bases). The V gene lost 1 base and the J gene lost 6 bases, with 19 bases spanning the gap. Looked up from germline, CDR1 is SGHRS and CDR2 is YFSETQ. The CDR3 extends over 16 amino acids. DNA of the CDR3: TGCGCCAGCAGCTTGTGGCCGGGGAGGGAACAGGATGGCTACACCTTC. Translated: CASSLWPGREQDGYTF.

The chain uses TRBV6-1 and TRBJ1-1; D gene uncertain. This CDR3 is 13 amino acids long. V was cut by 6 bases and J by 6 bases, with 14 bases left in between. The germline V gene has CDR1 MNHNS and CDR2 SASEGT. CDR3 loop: CASSRGSNSEAFF. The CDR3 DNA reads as TGTGCCAGCAGCCGCGGTTCAAACTCTGAAGCTTTCTTT.

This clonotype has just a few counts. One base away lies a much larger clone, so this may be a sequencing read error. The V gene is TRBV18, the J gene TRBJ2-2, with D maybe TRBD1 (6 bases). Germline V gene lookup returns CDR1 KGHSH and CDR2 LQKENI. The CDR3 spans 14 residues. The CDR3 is CASSSRTVTGERFF. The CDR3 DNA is TGTGCCAGCTCAAGCCGGACAGTCACCGGGGAGCGGTTTTTT.

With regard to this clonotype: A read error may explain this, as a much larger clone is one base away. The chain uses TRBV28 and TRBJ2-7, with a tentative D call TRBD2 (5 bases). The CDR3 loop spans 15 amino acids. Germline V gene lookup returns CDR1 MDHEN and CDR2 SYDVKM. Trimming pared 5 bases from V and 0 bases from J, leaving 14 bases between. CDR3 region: CASSLNGIFSYEQYF. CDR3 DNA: TGTGCCAGCAGTCTTAACGGGATTTTCTCCTACGAGCAGTACTTC. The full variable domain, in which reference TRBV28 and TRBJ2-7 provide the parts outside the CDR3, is DVKVTQSSRYLVKRTGEKVFLECVQDMDHENMFWYRQDPGLGLRLIYFSYDVKMKEKGDIPEGYSVSREKKERFSLILESASTNQTSMYLCASSLNGIFSYEQYFGPGTRLTVT.

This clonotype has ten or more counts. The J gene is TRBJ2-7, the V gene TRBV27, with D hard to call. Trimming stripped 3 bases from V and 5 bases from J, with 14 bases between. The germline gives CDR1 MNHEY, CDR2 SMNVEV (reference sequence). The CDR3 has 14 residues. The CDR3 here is CASSFKARLNEQYF. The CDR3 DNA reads TGTGCCAGCAGTTTCAAGGCCCGGTTGAACGAGCAGTACTTC.

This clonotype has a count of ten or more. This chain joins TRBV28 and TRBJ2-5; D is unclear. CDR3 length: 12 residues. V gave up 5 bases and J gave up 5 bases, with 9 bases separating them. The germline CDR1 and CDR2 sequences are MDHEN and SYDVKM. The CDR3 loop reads CASSAPVETQYF. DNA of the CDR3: TGTGCCAGCAGTGCGCCTGTGGAGACCCAGTACTTC. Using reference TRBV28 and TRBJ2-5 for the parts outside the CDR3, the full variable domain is DVKVTQSSRYLVKRTGEKVFLECVQDMDHENMFWYRQDPGLGLRLIYFSYDVKMKEKGDIPEGYSVSREKKERFSLILESASTNQTSMYLCASSAPVETQYFGPGTRLLVL.

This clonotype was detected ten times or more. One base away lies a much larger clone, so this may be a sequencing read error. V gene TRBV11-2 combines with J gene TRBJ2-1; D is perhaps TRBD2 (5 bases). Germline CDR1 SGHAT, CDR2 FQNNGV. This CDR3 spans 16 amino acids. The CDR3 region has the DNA TGTGCCAGCAGCTTAGGCGGGCCGAGCTCCTACAATGAGCGGTTCTTC. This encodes CASSLGGPSSYNERFF.

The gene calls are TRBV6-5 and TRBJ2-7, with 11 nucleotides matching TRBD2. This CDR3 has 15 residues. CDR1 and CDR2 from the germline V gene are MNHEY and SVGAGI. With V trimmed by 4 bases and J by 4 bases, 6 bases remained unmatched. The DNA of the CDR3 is TGTGCCAGCAGTTCCCCGGCTAGCGGGAGGTACGAGCAGTACTTC. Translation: CASSSPASGRYEQYF.

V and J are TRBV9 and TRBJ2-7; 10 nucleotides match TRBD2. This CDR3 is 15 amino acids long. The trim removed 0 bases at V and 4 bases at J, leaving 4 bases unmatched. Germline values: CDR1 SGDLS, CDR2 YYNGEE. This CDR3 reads CASSVGTSGIYEQYF. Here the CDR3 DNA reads TGTGCCAGCAGCGTAGGGACTAGCGGAATTTACGAGCAGTACTTC.

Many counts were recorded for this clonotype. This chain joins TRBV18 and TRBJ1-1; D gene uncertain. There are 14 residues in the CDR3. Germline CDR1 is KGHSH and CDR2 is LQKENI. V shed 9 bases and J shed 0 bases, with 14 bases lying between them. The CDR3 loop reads CASKGSALNTEAFF. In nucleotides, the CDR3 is TGTGCCAGTAAGGGTTCAGCTTTGAACACTGAAGCTTTCTTT.

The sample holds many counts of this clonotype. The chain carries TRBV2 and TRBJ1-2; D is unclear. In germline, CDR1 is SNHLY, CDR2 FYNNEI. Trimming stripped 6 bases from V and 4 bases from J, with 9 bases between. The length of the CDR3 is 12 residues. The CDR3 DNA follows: TGTGCCAGCAGGTTCGCGGGCTATGGCTACACCTTC. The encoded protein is CASRFAGYGYTF.